The 17 T cell receptor beta chains presented below share a single source sample, sequenced in a study of T cell changes during pregnancy in multiple sclerosis. Profiled with immunoSEQ multiplex PCR; TCRdb holds only in-frame clones, not every one. The sample lists fewer than 80,000 clones; roughly 90% were seen once. The sequencing here drew on peripheral blood, taken in the first trimester of pregnancy. The source is a female donor in good health, enrolled as a control in a pregnancy study.

The J gene is TRBJ2-7, the V gene TRBV6-5; 12 positions agree with TRBD2. Germline lookup yields CDR1 MNHEY and CDR2 SVGAGI. V shed 0 bases, J shed 1 base, and the junction held 1 base outside the gene matches. This CDR3 contains 16 residues. CDR3 amino acids: CASSYSTSGSSYEQYF. As DNA, the CDR3 is TGTGCCAGCAGTTACTCGACTAGCGGGAGTTCCTACGAGCAGTACTTC.

There are a few counts of this clone. The chain is built from TRBV5-1 and TRBJ2-1; D perhaps matches TRBD2 (6 bases). The CDR3 covers 17 residues. Trimming removed 3 bases from V and 0 bases from J, with 16 bases in between. The germline V gene has CDR1 SGHRS and CDR2 YFSETQ. The CDR3 spells CASSSGAGLSSYNEQFF. The CDR3 DNA sequence: TGCGCCAGCAGCTCCGGAGCGGGCCTAAGCTCCTACAATGAGCAGTTCTTC.

V and J are TRBV5-8 and TRBJ1-5; perhaps TRBD1 as D (5 bases). Germline V CDR1 and CDR2: SGHTS, YDEGEE. V was cut by 0 bases and J by 15 bases, with 16 bases left in between. This CDR3 region has 13 residues. CDR3 DNA sequence: TGTGCCAGCAGCTTGGCCATAGGGGCCCCTTGGCATTTT. This translates into CASSLAIGAPWHF.

The rearrangement links TRBV4-3 to TRBJ2-7; 8 nucleotides match TRBD1. There are 15 residues in the CDR3. CDR1 and CDR2 (germline): LGHNA, YSLEER. The V and J ends lost 4 bases and 4 bases, in that order; junction bases with no gene match: 9. The CDR3, as DNA: TGCGCCAGCAGCCCAACGACAGGGGCCCAATACGAGCAGTACTTC. Amino acids: CASSPTTGAQYEQYF.

The gene calls are TRBV5-1 and TRBJ2-7; 8 bases map to TRBD2. Trimming took 0 bases from V and 3 from J; bases not matched to a gene: 5. Germline loops: CDR1 SGHRS, CDR2 YFSETQ. There are 15 residues in the CDR3. Here the CDR3 DNA reads TGCGCCAGCAGCTTGGACGGGGGGGCCTTCTACGAGCAGTACTTC. Translated: CASSLDGGAFYEQYF.

This clone was seen a single time. The chain recombines TRBV15 with TRBJ2-1, with D uncertain. The CDR3 loop spans 18 amino acids. Germline CDR1 is LNHNV and CDR2 is YYDKDF (reference sequence). V was cut by 1 base and J by 3 bases, with 19 bases left in between. The CDR3 region has the DNA TGTGCCACCAGCAGAGGGGTAGGCCCCACTACCATCTACAATGAGCAGTTCTTC. Amino acids: CATSRGVGPTTIYNEQFF.

The chain joins TRBV7-7 to TRBJ2-3, with a tentative D call TRBD2 (5 bases). The V and J ends lost 2 bases and 1 base respectively, with 13 bases between them. The CDR3 spans 16 residues. Germline CDR1 reads SSHAT; CDR2 reads FNYEAQ (reference sequence). CDR3 loop: CASSLQAGWGTDTQYF. CDR3 DNA sequence: TGTGCCAGCAGCTTACAGGCGGGTTGGGGCACAGATACGCAGTATTTT.

This chain uses TRBV21-1 with TRBJ2-7; the DNA was not used to check the table's D call, TRBD1. TRBV21-1 is a known pseudogene. The CDR3 extends over 12 amino acids. The CDR3 here is CASSRRAHEQYF. The CDR3 coding sequence is TGTGCCAGCAGCCGCAGGGCCCACGAGCAGTACTTC.

This chain links TRBV9 with TRBJ2-1; 7 bases match TRBD1. The germline CDR1 and CDR2 sequences are SGDLS and YYNGEE. The CDR3 is made up of 14 amino acids. The ends lost 0 bases at V and 9 bases at J; junction bases unmatched: 6. The CDR3 is CASSVGKGAGEQFF. The CDR3 nucleotides read TGTGCCAGCAGCGTAGGGAAGGGGGCAGGTGAGCAGTTCTTC.

The chain combines TRBV7-2 with TRBJ1-1; 11 nucleotides match TRBD1. Germline V gives CDR1 SGHTA, CDR2 FQGNSA. J gave up 0 bases and V 5 bases, and 11 bases lay outside the gene matches. The CDR3 is made up of 18 amino acids. Here the CDR3 reads CASSASGTGGWVNTEAFF. CDR3 coding DNA: TGTGCCAGCAGCGCCTCCGGGACAGGGGGATGGGTGAACACTGAAGCTTTCTTT.

The genes are TRBV7-9 and TRBJ2-7; 10 bases line up with TRBD1. CDR3 length: 16 residues. The junction had 6 bases not matched to a gene; V was cut back by 1 base and J by 3 bases. Germline lookup yields CDR1 SEHNR and CDR2 FQNEAQ (reference sequence). CDR3 residues: CASSLGSGTGDYEQYF. The CDR3 nucleotides are TGTGCCAGCAGCTTAGGATCAGGGACAGGGGACTACGAGCAGTACTTC.

This clone was counted a single time. V usage is TRBV30 and J usage is TRBJ2-5; TRBD2 agrees at 8 bases. Germline V gene sequence: CDR1 GTSNPN, CDR2 SVGIG (reference sequence). This CDR3 is built from 14 residues. V lost 5 bases and J lost 5; bases outside the gene matches: 10. The DNA of the CDR3 is TGTGCCTGGGTGCGGACTAGCCTGGGGGAGACCCAGTACTTC. Amino acid sequence: CAWVRTSLGETQYF.

The chain links TRBV2 to TRBJ1-5; weak D call: TRBD1 (6 bases). The germline CDR1 and CDR2 sequences are SNHLY and FYNNEI. This CDR3 spans 14 amino acids. V was clipped by 3 bases and J by 4 bases, with 10 bases between them. The CDR3 bases are TGTGCCAGCAGTGATCAGGGGTTTAATCAGCCCCAGCATTTT. Its translation is CASSDQGFNQPQHF.

This clone was picked up a small number of times. The V call is TRBV18, the J call TRBJ1-1; 8 bases match TRBD1. The germline V gene has CDR1 KGHSH and CDR2 LQKENI. J was trimmed by 5 bases and V by 6 bases; bases with no gene match: 11. This CDR3 has 15 amino acids. CDR3 coding DNA: TGTGCCAGCTCCCCTAGTAACAGGGGGGTAACTGAAGCTTTCTTT. Protein: CASSPSNRGVTEAFF.

This chain links TRBV7-6 with TRBJ1-1; 7 bases are a match to TRBD1. Germline loops: CDR1 SGHVS, CDR2 FNYEAQ. The CDR3 sequence is 14 residues long. The V segment lost 3 bases and the J segment 2 bases; nucleotides outside the gene matches: 3. CDR3 bases: TGTGCCAGCAGCTTTGGACAGGCCAACACTGAAGCTTTCTTT. Protein sequence: CASSFGQANTEAFF.

The chain recombines TRBV5-1 with TRBJ2-7, with 13 bases that match TRBD2. The CDR3 is 20 amino acids. Germline V gives CDR1 SGHRS, CDR2 YFSETQ. Germline trimming cut 1 base from V and 3 bases from J; bases unmatched to any gene: 16. CDR3 coding DNA: TGCGCCAGCAGCTTGCCCACCCAGGGGACCGGGACTAGCGGGATCTACGAGCAGTACTTC. Translating gives CASSLPTQGTGTSGIYEQYF.

The chain couples TRBV19 to TRBJ1-1; no clear D. The V and J ends lost 2 bases and 6 bases respectively, with 13 bases between them. Germline assignment: CDR1 LNHDA and CDR2 SQIVND (reference sequence). This CDR3 has 14 amino acids. CDR3 sequence: CASSIRGRRSEAFF. CDR3 coding DNA: TGTGCCAGTAGTATACGGGGTAGAAGATCTGAAGCTTTCTTT.